Below, 13 T cell receptor beta chains from the same sample are listed, as sequenced in a study of T-cell reconstitution after alpha-beta-depleted transplantation in children. Unique molecular identifiers were incorporated into the prepared TCRbeta library. TCRdb re-called the PCR reads through MiXCR, storing one row per CDR3 protein. The repertoire holds about 440,000 distinct CDR3 sequences, with over 40% as singletons. Sequenced here: PBMCs, sampled before TCRalphabeta/CD19-depleted stem cell transplant. Receptors originate from a girl aged 2 to 10 with aplastic anemia, due to receive a stem cell transplant.

Only a few counts were recorded for this clonotype. This chain connects TRBV3-1 to TRBJ1-5; D unclear. The CDR3 sequence is 13 residues long. Germline V gives CDR1 LGHDT, CDR2 YNNKEL (reference sequence). Trimming removed 3 bases from V and 2 bases from J, with 5 bases in between. The CDR3 DNA reads TGTGCCAGCAGCCAGTTTCGCAATCAGCCCCAGCATTTT. Encoded protein: CASSQFRNQPQHF.

The chain joins TRBV25-1 to TRBJ2-2; TRBD2 might be the D (7 bases). Germline values: CDR1 MGHDK, CDR2 SYGVNS. Trimming left V 3 bases short and J 6 bases short, with 17 bases between. The CDR3 is 16 residues long. CDR3 nucleotides: TGTGCCAGCAGTGATAGGGGGGAGGGCCTTCCCGGGGAGCTGTTTTTT. The encoded protein is CASSDRGEGLPGELFF. Full variable domain (rest looked up from reference TRBV25-1 and TRBJ2-2): EADIYQTPRYLVIGTGKKITLECSQTMGHDKMYWYQQDPGMELHLIHYSYGVNSTEKGDLSSESTVSRIRTEHFPLTLESARPSHTSQYLCASSDRGEGLPGELFFGEGSRLTVL.

The chain is built from TRBV11-1 and TRBJ1-1; 7 positions match TRBD1. The CDR3 has 18 amino acids. Germline CDR1 and CDR2: SGHAT and FQDESV (reference sequence). Trimming cost V 6 bases and J 1 base; bases outside gene matches: 17. The CDR3 region has the DNA TGTGCCAGCAGAGGTCCCAACAGGGGCGAACCACAGAACACTGAAGCTTTCTTT. Translating it yields CASRGPNRGEPQNTEAFF.

This clonotype appeared many times. The chain combines TRBV12-3 or TRBV12-4 with TRBJ2-7, with D uncertain. V was cut by 7 bases and J by 0 bases, with 10 bases left in between. The CDR3 sequence is 13 residues long. This CDR3 reads CASTLGVSYEQYF. The CDR3 DNA reads as TGTGCCAGCACTCTCGGAGTCTCCTACGAGCAGTACTTC.

A few counts support this clonotype. The chain carries TRBV9 and TRBJ2-1, with D perhaps TRBD2 (6 bases). The CDR3 contains 16 residues. The germline CDR1 and CDR2 sequences are SGDLS and YYNGEE. The ends were cut back, 2 bases at V and 8 bases at J, with 20 bases in the middle. In nucleotides, the CDR3 is TGTGCCAGCAGCGTCTTGCGGGGCGGAGGTCGAGATGAGCAGTTCTTC. Translating it yields CASSVLRGGGRDEQFF. Variable domain in full (rest from reference TRBV9 and TRBJ2-1): DSGVTQTPKHLITATGQRVTLRCSPRSGDLSVYWYQQSLDQGLQFLIQYYNGEERAKGNILERFSAQQFPDLHSELNLSSLELGDSALYFCASSVLRGGGRDEQFFGPGTRLTVL.

The chain recombines TRBV18 with TRBJ2-3; D is possibly TRBD1 or TRBD2 (5 bases each). Germline CDR1 is KGHSH and CDR2 is LQKENI. CDR3 length: 16 residues. V lost 6 bases and J 5 bases, leaving 21 bases between the germline ends. The CDR3 DNA sequence: TGTGCCAGCTCCCAGAGGAGAGGGGCCGGGGAAGATACGCAGTATTTT. This encodes CASSQRRGAGEDTQYF. Looking up the rest from reference TRBV18 and TRBJ2-3 gives the full variable domain: NAGVMQNPRHLVRRRGQEARLRCSPMKGHSHVYWYRQLPEEGLKFMVYLQKENIIDESGMPKERFSAEFPKEGPSILRIQQVVRGDSAAYFCASSQRRGAGEDTQYFGPGTRLTVL.

The chain employs TRBV9 and TRBJ1-3; TRBD1 matches at 9 bases. Germline lookup yields CDR1 SGDLS and CDR2 YYNGEE. The CDR3 runs 16 residues. The V segment lost 0 bases and the J segment 1 base; nucleotides outside the gene matches: 2. CDR3 in DNA: TGTGCCAGCAGCGTAGGACAGGGGGAGTCTGGAAACACCATATATTTT. Protein sequence: CASSVGQGESGNTIYF.

The V call is TRBV2, the J call TRBJ2-3; 11 bases map to TRBD1. CDR1 and CDR2 from the germline V gene are SNHLY and FYNNEI. After removal of 7 bases from V and 6 bases from J, the junction contained 9 bases not matched to a gene. The CDR3 has 15 residues. DNA of the CDR3: TGTGCCAGCACCTGGACAGGGGGCGCAGGGGATACGCAGTATTTT. It is translated as CASTWTGGAGDTQYF.

A few counts support this clonotype. The chain uses TRBV11-2 and TRBJ2-5, with D possibly called TRBD1 or TRBD2 (5 bases each). The CDR3 is made up of 16 amino acids. V was shortened by 6 bases and J by 5 bases, with 22 bases between the two germline ends. CDR1 and CDR2 (germline): SGHAT, FQNNGV. CDR3 nucleotide sequence: TGTGCCAGCAGTTCTATTATGGGCCTAGCAGGGGAGACCCAGTACTTC. Translating it yields CASSSIMGLAGETQYF.

The rearrangement joins TRBV5-6 to TRBJ2-5, with D tentatively TRBD2 (6 bases). CDR1 is SGHDT, CDR2 YYEEEE, per germline. The V gene lost 1 base and the J gene lost 0 bases, with 13 bases spanning the gap. CDR3 length: 16 residues. The CDR3: CASSLRGAGYQETQYF. The CDR3, as DNA: TGTGCCAGCAGCTTGCGGGGAGCGGGCTACCAAGAGACCCAGTACTTC.

This clonotype was found a few times. V gene TRBV29-1 combines with J gene TRBJ2-1; D gene ambiguous. V lost 7 bases and J lost 6, with 13 bases in between. The V gene's germline CDR1 is SQVTM and CDR2 ANQGSEA. CDR3 length: 12 amino acids. The CDR3 bases are TGCAGCGCGGCGCAGGTCCTCAATGAGCAGTTCTTC. Protein product: CSAAQVLNEQFF.

This clonotype was recorded many times. V gene TRBV20-1 combines with J gene TRBJ2-5, with 12 bases lining up with TRBD2. CDR1 and CDR2 (germline): DFQATT, SNEGSKA (reference sequence). The CDR3 extends over 16 amino acids. V lost 0 bases, J lost 7 bases, and 9 bases stayed unmatched. The CDR3: CSARDPTSGRMGTQYF. The DNA of the CDR3 is TGCAGTGCTAGAGATCCCACTAGCGGGAGGATGGGGACCCAGTACTTC.

The V call is TRBV7-9, the J call TRBJ2-7, with 7 nucleotides matching TRBD1. V shed 1 base and J 3 bases; nucleotides not matched to a gene: 3. This CDR3 has 14 residues. Germline-derived CDR1 and CDR2 are SEHNR and FQNEAQ (reference sequence). The CDR3 spells CASSLEQGSYEQYF. The DNA for the CDR3 is TGTGCCAGCAGCTTAGAACAGGGGAGCTACGAGCAGTACTTC.